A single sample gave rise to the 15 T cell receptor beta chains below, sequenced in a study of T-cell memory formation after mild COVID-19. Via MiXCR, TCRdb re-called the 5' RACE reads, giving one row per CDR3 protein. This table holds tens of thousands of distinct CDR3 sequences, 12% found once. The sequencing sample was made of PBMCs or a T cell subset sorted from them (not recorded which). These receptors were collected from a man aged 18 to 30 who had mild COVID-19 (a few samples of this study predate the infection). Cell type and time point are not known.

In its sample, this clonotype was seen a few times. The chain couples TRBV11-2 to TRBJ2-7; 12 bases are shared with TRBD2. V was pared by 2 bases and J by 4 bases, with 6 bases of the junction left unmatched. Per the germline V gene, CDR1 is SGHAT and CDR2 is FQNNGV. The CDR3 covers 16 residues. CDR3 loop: CASSLYLAGGLYEQYF. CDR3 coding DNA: TGTGCCAGCAGCTTATACCTAGCGGGGGGGCTGTACGAGCAGTACTTC. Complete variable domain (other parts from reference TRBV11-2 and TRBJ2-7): EAGVAQSPRYKIIEKRQSVAFWCNPISGHATLYWYQQILGQGPKLLIQFQNNGVVDDSQLPKDRFSAERLKGVDSTLKIQPAKLEDSAVYLCASSLYLAGGLYEQYFGPGTRLTVT.

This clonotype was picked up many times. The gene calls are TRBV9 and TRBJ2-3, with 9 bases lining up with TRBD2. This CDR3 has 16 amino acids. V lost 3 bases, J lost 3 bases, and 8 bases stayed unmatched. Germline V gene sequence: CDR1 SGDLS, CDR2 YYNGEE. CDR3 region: CASSEGQAGGTDTQYF. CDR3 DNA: TGTGCCAGCAGCGAGGGACAAGCGGGGGGAACAGATACGCAGTATTTT.

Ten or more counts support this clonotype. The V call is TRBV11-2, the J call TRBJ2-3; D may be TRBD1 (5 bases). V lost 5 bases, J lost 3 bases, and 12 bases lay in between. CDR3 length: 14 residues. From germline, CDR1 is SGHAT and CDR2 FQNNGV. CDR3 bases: TGTGCCAGCAGCCAAATCAGGGCTACAGATACGCAGTATTTT. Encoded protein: CASSQIRATDTQYF.

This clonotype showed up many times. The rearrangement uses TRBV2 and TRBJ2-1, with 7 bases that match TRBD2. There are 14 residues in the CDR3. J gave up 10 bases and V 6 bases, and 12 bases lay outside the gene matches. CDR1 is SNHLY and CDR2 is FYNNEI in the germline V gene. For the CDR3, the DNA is TGTGCCAGCAGCGGCGAAAGACTAGCAGGCGAGCAGTTCTTC. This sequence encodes CASSGERLAGEQFF.

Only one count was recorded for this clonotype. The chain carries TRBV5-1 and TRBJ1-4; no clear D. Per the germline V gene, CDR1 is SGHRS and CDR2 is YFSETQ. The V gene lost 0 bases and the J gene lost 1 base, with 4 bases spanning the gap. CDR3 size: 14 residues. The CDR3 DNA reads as TGCGCCAGCAGCTTGGGTAGAACTAATGAAAAACTGTTTTTT. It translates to CASSLGRTNEKLFF.

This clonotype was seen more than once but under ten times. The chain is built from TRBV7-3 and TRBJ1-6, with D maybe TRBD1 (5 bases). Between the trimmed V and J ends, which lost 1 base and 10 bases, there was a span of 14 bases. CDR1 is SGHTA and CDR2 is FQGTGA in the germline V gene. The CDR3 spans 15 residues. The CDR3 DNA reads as TGTGCCAGCAGCTTAAGTACTCAGGCAGGGTCACCCCTCCACTTT. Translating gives CASSLSTQAGSPLHF. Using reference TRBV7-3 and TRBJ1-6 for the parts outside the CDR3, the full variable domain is GAGVSQTPSNKVTEKGKYVELRCDPISGHTALYWYRQSLGQGPEFLIYFQGTGAADDSGLPNDRFFAVRPEGSVSTLKIQRTERGDSAVYLCASSLSTQAGSPLHFGNGTRLTVT.

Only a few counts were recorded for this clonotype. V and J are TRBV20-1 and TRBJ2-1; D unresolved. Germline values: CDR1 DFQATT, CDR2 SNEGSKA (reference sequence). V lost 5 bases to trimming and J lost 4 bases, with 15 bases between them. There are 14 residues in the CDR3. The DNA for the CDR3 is TGCAGTGCTCTAACCCCCGGAGCGTACAATGAGCAGTTCTTC. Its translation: CSALTPGAYNEQFF.

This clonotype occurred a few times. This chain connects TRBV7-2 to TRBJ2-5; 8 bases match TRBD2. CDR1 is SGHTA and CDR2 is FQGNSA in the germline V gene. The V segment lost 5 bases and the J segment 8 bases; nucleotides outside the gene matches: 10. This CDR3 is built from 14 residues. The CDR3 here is CASSPRGGEVTQYF. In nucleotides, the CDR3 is TGTGCCAGCAGCCCACGGGGGGGGGAGGTAACCCAGTACTTC.

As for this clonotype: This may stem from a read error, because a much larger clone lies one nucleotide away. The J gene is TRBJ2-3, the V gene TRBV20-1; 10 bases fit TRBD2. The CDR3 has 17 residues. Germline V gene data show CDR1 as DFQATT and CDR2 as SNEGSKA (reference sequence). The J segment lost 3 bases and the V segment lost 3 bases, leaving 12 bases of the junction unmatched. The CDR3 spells CSASVLIASGGTDTQYF. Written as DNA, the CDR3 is TGCAGTGCTAGCGTACTTATAGCTAGCGGGGGTACAGATACGCAGTATTTT.

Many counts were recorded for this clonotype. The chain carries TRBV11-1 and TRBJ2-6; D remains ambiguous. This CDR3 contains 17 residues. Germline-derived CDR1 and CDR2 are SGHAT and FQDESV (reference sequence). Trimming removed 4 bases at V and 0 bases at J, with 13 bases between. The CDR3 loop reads CASSSFQYGSGANVLTF. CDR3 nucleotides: TGTGCCAGCAGCTCCTTCCAGTACGGCTCTGGGGCCAACGTCCTGACTTTC. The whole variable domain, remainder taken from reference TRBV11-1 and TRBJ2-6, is EAEVAQSPRYKITEKSQAVAFWCDPISGHATLYWYRQILGQGPELLVQFQDESVVDDSQLPKDRFSAERLKGVDSTLKIQPAELGDSAMYLCASSSFQYGSGANVLTFGAGSRLTVL.

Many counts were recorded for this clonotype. CDR3 in DNA: TGTGCCACCAGTGATTCCCCGGGACTAGCGGACACAGATACGCAGTATTTT. This translates into CATSDSPGLADTDTQYF. The chain links TRBV24-1 to TRBJ2-3; 11 bases are shared with TRBD2. The germline V gene encodes CDR1 KGHDR and CDR2 SFDVKD. The CDR3 is 17 amino acids. V was pared by 2 bases and J by 2 bases, with 5 bases of the junction left unmatched.

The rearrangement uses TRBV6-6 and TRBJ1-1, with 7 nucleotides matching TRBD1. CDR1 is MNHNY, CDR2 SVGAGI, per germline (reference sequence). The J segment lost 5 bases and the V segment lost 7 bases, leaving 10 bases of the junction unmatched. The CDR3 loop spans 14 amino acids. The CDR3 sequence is CASKQGLRWTEAFF. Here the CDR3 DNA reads TGTGCCAGCAAACAGGGGCTGCGGTGGACTGAAGCTTTCTTT.

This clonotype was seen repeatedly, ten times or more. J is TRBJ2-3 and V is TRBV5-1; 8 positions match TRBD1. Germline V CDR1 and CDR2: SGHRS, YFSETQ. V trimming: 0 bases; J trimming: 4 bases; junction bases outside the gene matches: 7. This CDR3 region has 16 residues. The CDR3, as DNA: TGCGCCAGCAGCTTGGCCGTCCAGGGGGCCTCAGATACGCAGTATTTT. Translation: CASSLAVQGASDTQYF. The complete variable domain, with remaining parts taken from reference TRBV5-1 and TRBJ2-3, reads KAGVTQTPRYLIKTRGQQVTLSCSPISGHRSVSWYQQTPGQGLQFLFEYFSETQRNKGNFPGRFSGRQFSNSRSEMNVSTLELGDSALYLCASSLAVQGASDTQYFGPGTRLTVL.

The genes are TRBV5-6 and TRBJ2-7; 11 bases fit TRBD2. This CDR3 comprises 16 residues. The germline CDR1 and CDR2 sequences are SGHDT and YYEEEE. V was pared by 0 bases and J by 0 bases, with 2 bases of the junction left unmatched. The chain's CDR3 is CASSLASGGYSYEQYV. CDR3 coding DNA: TGTGCCAGCAGCTTGGCTAGCGGGGGGTACTCCTACGAGCAGTACGTC.

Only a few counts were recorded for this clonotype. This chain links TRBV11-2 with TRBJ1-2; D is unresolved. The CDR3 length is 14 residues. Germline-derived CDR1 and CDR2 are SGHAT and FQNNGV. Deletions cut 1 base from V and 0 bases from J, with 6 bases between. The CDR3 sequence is CASSLGLANYGYTF. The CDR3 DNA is TGTGCCAGCAGCTTAGGTCTGGCTAACTATGGCTACACCTTC.